This is a list of T cell receptor beta chains from one sample in a study of T cell repertoires in cytomegalovirus infection. TCRdb reprocessed the reads with MiXCR, giving one entry per CDR3 protein. The sample records nearly 650,000 distinct CDR3 sequences, about 24% being singletons. The sequenced material came from CD8+ T cells from PBMCs. These receptors were obtained from a human donor in good health (CMV status not recorded). Some clones in this sample may be carry-over from other donors' samples. Both conserved end residues are part of each CDR3. Fields, in order: clone size, J gene, V gene, CDR3 protein. Only some rows state a clone size, as once, few, many or a class for expanded clones.

NA	TRBJ1-2	TRBV28	CASSFNGDYGYTF
NA	TRBJ2-1	TRBV12-3/TRBV12-4	CASYLGPYNEQFF
NA	TRBJ1-5	TRBV28	CASSATVSNQPQHF
many	TRBJ1-5	TRBV28	CASIKAGNQPQHF
few	TRBJ1-1	TRBV7-9	CASSDQYSGTEAFF
few	TRBJ2-5	TRBV7-6	CATSEWEETQYF
many	TRBJ1-1	TRBV4-1	CASSRGYTEAFF
NA	TRBJ1-1	TRBV14	CASSPWTGRLSEAFF
NA	TRBJ1-3	TRBV7-6	CANSFGNSGNTIYF
few	TRBJ1-1	TRBV5-6	CASGEAAEAFF
few	TRBJ2-5	TRBV20-1	CSARPGTGGILETQYF
few	TRBJ2-3	TRBV6-2/TRBV6-3	CASSFLEGTQYF
few	TRBJ1-1	TRBV7-9	CASTSRDRVNTEAFF
few	TRBJ2-7	TRBV20-1	CSARPLDSSYEQYF
few	TRBJ2-7	TRBV7-6	CASSPSSGTGATKQYF